Reported below is one TCR beta chain. Its recognized antigen is unknown. No qualities accompany the bases; no much larger clone lies one base away. The immunoSEQ Assay, a bias-controlled multiplex PCR, was used to amplify TCRbeta CDR3 regions from genomic DNA. As for the original processing: Nucleated cell counts per sample were estimated from amplification of reference gene primers within the assay. To quantify the absolute abundance of each unique TCRbeta CDR3 rearrangement, sequence reads were collapsed and filtered. For each sample, productive Simpson clonality was calculated as the square root of Simpson's diversity index across productive rearrangements. This is the immuneACCESS table as TCRdb keeps it, with only in-frame sequences that have V and J called. A part of the clones is gone; compared with another copy, unresolved V genes explain less than half, and the rest is unexplained. The V and J calls and clone size are taken from that table; D and trimming were inferred from the DNA. Present in this sample are about 120,000 clones, around 88% of which were seen just once. The biggest ten clones account for 9% to 12% of the sample.

Trimming takes 6 bases off V and 7 bases off J; junction bases not matched to a gene: 9. The germline V gene gives CDR1 as SGHDN and CDR2 as FVKESK. The CDR3 runs 13 amino acids, cysteine and phenylalanine included. Only the CDR3 region is kept as DNA, spanning 39 bases read in frame from base 1. This entry is derived from a study of blood T cell repertoires in COVID-19 (dated by TCRdb to about 2020). Concerning the study at large: Collaborator samples came from the United States, Italy and Spain and covered acute and convalescent phases of COVID-19. The repertoires were made available in a free public database intended to serve as a resource for research on the immune response to SARS-CoV-2. Deeply sampled blood TCRbeta repertoires from subjects exposed to, actively infected with, or recovered from COVID-19 were included in the dataset. Where HLA class I and class II types were available, the types were taken from metadata supplied by the sample provider, not from assay-based typing. Nearly every sample came with metadata listing a de-identified subject ID, COVID-19 status, age in years and sex. The material from the prospective study consisted of cDNA or gDNA derived from T cells, B-cell-depleted T cells, or PBMCs. Samples were obtained from the ongoing ImmuneRACE study (first 160 participants) and from 1,000 to 1,500 subjects provided by 6 global collaborators.

The collaborating institutions used their own protocols to collect whole blood in K2EDTA tubes. For TCRbeta analysis, collaborator samples were shipped as frozen whole blood, as isolated PBMCs, or as DNA extracted from either sample type. General study outcomes and caveats: Clinical and demographic metadata were provided uncurated, with the amount varying by source and participant.

The sequencing sample was made of peripheral blood. The origin of this receptor is a man in his forties or fifties with acute or convalescent COVID-19. The chain was built from TRBV14 and TRBJ2-7; TRBD1 aligns with 7 central bases. The DNA sequence is given as TGTGCCAGCAGGCGAGACAGGGTCGGAGAGCAGTACTTC. Its amino acids are CASRRDRVGEQYF.